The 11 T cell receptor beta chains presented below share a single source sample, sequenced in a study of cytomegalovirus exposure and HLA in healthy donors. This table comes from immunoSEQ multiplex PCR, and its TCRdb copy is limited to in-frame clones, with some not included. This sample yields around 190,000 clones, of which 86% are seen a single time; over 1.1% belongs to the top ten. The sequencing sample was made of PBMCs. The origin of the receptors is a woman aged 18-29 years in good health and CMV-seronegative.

The CDR3 DNA sequence: TGTGCCAGCAGCACACAGGGGGCCCAGAGGACTGAAGCTTTCTTT. This translates into CASSTQGAQRTEAFF. This chain uses TRBV11-2 with TRBJ1-1, with 9 bases identical to TRBD1. CDR3 length: 15 amino acids. The germline V gene has CDR1 SGHAT and CDR2 FQNNGV. V trimming: 5 bases; J trimming: 5 bases; junction bases outside the gene matches: 9.

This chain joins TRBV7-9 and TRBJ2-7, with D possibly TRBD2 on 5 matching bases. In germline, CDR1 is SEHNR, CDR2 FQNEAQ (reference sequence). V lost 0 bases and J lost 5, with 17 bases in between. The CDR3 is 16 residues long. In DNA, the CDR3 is TGTGCCAGCAGCTTAGCGGAATCCGGGATGGGCCACGAGCAGTACTTC. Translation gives CASSLAESGMGHEQYF.

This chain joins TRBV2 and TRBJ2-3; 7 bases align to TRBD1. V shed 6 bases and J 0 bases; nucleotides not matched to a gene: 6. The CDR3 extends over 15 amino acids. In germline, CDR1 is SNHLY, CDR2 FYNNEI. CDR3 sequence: CASRRDRPSTDTQYF. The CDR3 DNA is TGTGCCAGCAGACGGGACAGACCTAGCACAGATACGCAGTATTTT.

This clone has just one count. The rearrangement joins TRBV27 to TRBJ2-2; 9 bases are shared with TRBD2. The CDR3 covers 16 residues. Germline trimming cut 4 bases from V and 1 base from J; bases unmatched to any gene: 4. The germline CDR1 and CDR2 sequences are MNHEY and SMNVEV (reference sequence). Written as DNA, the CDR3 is TGTGCCAGCAGTTCCAGACTAGCGGTGAACACCGGGGAGCTGTTTTTT. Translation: CASSSRLAVNTGELFF.

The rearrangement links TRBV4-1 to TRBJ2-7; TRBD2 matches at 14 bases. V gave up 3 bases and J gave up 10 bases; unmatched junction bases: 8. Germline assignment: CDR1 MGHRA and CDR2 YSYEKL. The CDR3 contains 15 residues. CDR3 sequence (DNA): TGCGCCAGCAGCCAGGGACTAGCGGGAGAAAACCCTCAGTACTTC. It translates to CASSQGLAGENPQYF.

CDR3 nucleotides: TGTGCCAGCAGCTCCAGGACTAGCGGGGTGGTAGATACGCAGTATTTT. Translating it yields CASSSRTSGVVDTQYF. The rearrangement links TRBV9 to TRBJ2-3, with 12 bases matching TRBD2. Trimming cost V 4 bases and J 5 bases; bases outside gene matches: 8. The CDR3 loop spans 16 amino acids. CDR1 and CDR2 from the germline V gene are SGDLS and YYNGEE.

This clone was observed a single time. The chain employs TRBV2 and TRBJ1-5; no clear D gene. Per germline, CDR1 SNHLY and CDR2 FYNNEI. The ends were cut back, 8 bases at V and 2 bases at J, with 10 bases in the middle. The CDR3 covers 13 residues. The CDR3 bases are TGTGCCAGCCGATGGCAGGGCAATCAGCCCCAGCATTTT. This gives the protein CASRWQGNQPQHF.

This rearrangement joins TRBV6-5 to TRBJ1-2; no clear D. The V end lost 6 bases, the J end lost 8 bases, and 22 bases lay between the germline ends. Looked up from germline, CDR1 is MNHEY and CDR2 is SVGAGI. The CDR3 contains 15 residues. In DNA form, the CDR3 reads TGTGCCAGCAGCTACGCAAGAGGCAGCCTTCAAGGCTACACCTTC. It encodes CASSYARGSLQGYTF.

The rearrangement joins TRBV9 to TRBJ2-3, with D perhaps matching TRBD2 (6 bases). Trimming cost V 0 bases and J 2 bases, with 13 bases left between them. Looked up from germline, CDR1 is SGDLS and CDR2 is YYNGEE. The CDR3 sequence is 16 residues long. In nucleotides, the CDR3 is TGTGCCAGCAGCGTAGACGGGGCGGGGCCCACAGATACGCAGTATTTT. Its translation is CASSVDGAGPTDTQYF.

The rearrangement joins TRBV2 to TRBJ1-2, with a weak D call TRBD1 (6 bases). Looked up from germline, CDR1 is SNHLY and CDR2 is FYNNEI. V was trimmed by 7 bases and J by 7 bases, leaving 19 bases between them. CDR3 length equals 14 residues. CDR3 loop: CASTGGQGKGGYTF. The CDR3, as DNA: TGTGCCAGCACCGGGGGGCAGGGGAAGGGTGGCTACACCTTC.

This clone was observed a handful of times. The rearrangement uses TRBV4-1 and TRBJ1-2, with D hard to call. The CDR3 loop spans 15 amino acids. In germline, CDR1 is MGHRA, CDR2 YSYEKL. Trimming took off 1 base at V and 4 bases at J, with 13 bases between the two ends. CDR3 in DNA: TGCGCCAGCAGCCAAGGTGGGAGGGCCGCCTATGGCTACACCTTC. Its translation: CASSQGGRAAYGYTF.